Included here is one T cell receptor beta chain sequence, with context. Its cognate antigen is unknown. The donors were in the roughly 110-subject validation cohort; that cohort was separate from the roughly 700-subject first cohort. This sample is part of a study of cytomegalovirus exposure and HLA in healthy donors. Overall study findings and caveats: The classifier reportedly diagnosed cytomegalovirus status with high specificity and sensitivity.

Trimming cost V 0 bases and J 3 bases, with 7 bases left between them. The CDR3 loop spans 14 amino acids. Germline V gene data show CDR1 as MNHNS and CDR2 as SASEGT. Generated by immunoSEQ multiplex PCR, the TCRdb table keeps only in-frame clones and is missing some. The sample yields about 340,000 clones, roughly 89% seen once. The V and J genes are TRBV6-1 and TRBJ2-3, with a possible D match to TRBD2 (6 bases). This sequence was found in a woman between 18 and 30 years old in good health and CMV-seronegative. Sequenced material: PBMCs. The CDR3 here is CASSEAEGTDTQYF. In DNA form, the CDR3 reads TGTGCCAGCAGTGAAGCGGAGGGGACAGATACGCAGTATTTT.